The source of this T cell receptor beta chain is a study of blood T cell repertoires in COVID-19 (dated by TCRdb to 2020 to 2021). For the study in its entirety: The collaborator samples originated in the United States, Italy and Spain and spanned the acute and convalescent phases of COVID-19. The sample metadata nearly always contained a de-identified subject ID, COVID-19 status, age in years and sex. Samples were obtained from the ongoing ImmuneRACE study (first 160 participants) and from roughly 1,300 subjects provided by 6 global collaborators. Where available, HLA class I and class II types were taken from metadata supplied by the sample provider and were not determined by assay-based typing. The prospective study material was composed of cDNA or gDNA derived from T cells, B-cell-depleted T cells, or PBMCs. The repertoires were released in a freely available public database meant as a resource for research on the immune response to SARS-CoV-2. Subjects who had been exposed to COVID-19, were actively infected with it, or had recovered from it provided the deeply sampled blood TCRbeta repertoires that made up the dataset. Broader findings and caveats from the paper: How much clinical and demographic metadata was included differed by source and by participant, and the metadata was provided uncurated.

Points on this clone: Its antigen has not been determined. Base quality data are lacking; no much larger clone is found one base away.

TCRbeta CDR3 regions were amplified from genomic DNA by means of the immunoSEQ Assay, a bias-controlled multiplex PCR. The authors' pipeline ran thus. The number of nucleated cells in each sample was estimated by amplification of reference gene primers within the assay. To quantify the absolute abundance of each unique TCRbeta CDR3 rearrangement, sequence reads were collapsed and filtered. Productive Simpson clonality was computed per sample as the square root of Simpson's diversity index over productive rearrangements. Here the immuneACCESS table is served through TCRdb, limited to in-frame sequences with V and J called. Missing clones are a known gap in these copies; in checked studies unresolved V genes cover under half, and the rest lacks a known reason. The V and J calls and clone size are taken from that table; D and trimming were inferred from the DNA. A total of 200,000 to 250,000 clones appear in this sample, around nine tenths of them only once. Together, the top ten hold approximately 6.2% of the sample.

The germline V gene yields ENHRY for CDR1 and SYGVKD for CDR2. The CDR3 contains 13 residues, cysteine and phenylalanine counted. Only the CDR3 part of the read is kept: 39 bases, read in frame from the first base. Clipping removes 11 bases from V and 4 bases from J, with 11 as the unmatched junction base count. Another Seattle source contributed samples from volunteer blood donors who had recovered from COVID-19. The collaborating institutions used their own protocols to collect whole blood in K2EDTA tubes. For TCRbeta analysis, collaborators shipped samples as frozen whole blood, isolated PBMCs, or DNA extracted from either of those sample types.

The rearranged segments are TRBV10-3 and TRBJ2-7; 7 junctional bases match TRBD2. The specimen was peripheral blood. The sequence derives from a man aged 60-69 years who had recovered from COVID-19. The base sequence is TGTGCCGTCTCCTCCGGGGGGACGTACGAGCAGTACTTC. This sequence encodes CAVSSGGTYEQYF.